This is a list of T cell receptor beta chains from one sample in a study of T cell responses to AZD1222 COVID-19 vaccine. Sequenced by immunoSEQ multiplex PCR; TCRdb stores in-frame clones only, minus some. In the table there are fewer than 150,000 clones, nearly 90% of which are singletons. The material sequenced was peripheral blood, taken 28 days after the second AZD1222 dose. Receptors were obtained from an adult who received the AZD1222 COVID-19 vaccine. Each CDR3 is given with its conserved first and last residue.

CDR3aa: CSVHFRLAGGPLFSYNEQFF; v_gene: TRBV29-1; j_gene: TRBJ2-1
CDR3aa: CAWSRGGTEAFF; v_gene: TRBV30; j_gene: TRBJ1-1
CDR3aa: CAQHPWGHNSNQPQHF; v_gene: TRBV10-1; j_gene: TRBJ1-5
CDR3aa: CASSVTGTYEQYF; v_gene: TRBV11-3; j_gene: TRBJ2-7
CDR3aa: CASIQGLAGVNEQFF; v_gene: TRBV2; j_gene: TRBJ2-1
CDR3aa: CASSLSRGVEAFF; v_gene: TRBV3-1/TRBV3-2; j_gene: TRBJ1-1
CDR3aa: CASRLGPGSEAFF; v_gene: TRBV2; j_gene: TRBJ1-1
CDR3aa: CASSFWGGSATEAFF; v_gene: TRBV5-8; j_gene: TRBJ1-1
CDR3aa: CASSKGLTGADQPQHF; v_gene: TRBV21-1; j_gene: TRBJ1-5
CDR3aa: CASSHQDRFLKSQHF; v_gene: TRBV23-1; j_gene: TRBJ1-5
CDR3aa: CASSHMGDTGNTIYF; v_gene: TRBV5-4; j_gene: TRBJ1-3
CDR3aa: CASSLGVGHLNEKLFF; v_gene: TRBV5-1; j_gene: TRBJ1-4
CDR3aa: CASSVGTAYNEQFF; v_gene: TRBV9; j_gene: TRBJ2-1
CDR3aa: CASNTAGVAAQYF; v_gene: TRBV5-4; j_gene: TRBJ2-5
CDR3aa: CASSIQAGSNQPQHF; v_gene: TRBV19; j_gene: TRBJ1-5
CDR3aa: CASSYFVGDQPQHF; v_gene: TRBV6-5; j_gene: TRBJ1-5
CDR3aa: CASSPPFRENGDEQFF; v_gene: TRBV5-4; j_gene: TRBJ2-1
CDR3aa: CASSRPETEQFF; v_gene: TRBV3-1/TRBV3-2; j_gene: TRBJ2-1
CDR3aa: CASSQDGAGNTIYF; v_gene: TRBV4-1; j_gene: TRBJ1-3
CDR3aa: CASSQDQGLGTEAFF; v_gene: TRBV4-2; j_gene: TRBJ1-1
CDR3aa: CASSYHGSAGETQYF; v_gene: TRBV6-5; j_gene: TRBJ2-5
CDR3aa: CASSLSSVDNEQFF; v_gene: TRBV7-7; j_gene: TRBJ2-1
CDR3aa: CASSSGEANYEQYF; v_gene: TRBV5-4; j_gene: TRBJ2-7
CDR3aa: CASSPDYYNEQFF; v_gene: TRBV14; j_gene: TRBJ2-1
CDR3aa: CASGSRGLIYGYTF; v_gene: TRBV28; j_gene: TRBJ1-2
CDR3aa: CASSYGEYNEQFF; v_gene: TRBV6-6; j_gene: TRBJ2-1
CDR3aa: CASSIAGRGQPQHF; v_gene: TRBV19; j_gene: TRBJ1-5
CDR3aa: CASSDGPKGNTEAFF; v_gene: TRBV2; j_gene: TRBJ1-1
CDR3aa: CASSPLLVTGGYTGELFF; v_gene: TRBV7-3; j_gene: TRBJ2-2
CDR3aa: CAISLTGTKSTDTQYF; v_gene: TRBV10-3; j_gene: TRBJ2-3
CDR3aa: CASSHLAGATSYEQYF; v_gene: TRBV3-1/TRBV3-2; j_gene: TRBJ2-7
CDR3aa: CASSDWGSNQPQHF; v_gene: TRBV6-1; j_gene: TRBJ1-5
CDR3aa: CASSLTERSGYTF; v_gene: TRBV5-5; j_gene: TRBJ1-2
CDR3aa: CASSGYRAPSNEQFF; v_gene: TRBV10-1; j_gene: TRBJ2-1
CDR3aa: CASSLRGTNEKLFF; v_gene: TRBV3-1/TRBV3-2; j_gene: TRBJ1-4
CDR3aa: CASSYNRGADQPQHF; v_gene: TRBV6-5; j_gene: TRBJ1-5
CDR3aa: CAWEENGARGKQYF; v_gene: TRBV30; j_gene: TRBJ2-3